The present entry profiles one T cell receptor (beta chain) with its context. This clonotype was seen a handful of times. The specificity of this receptor is unknown. The sample holds no much larger clone one base away, and base qualities are not on file. The sample comes from a study of T cell repertoires in cytomegalovirus infection (dated by TCRdb to about 2019). Regarding the complete study: Donor HLA type was relevant to the analysis, as public TCR beta signatures indicated carriage of CMV infection together with the matching HLA type.

General study outcomes and caveats: The ex vivo response was dominated by HLA-C-restricted CMV-specific TCR beta clonotypes, which also provided the single most frequent clonotype in two of eight donors. Cumulative frequency of public TCR beta family members discriminated carriers of CMV infection plus the relevant HLA type in this cohort and an independent approximately 370-donor cohort.

The germline ends are 10 bases apart after V is trimmed by 0 bases and J by 8 bases. Measured from the cysteine to the phenylalanine, the CDR3 is 12 residues long. Of the read, only the CDR3 DNA is kept; its 36 bases are in frame from base 1. The germline V gene gives CDR1 as SQVTM and CDR2 as ANQGSEA. The sequencer was an Illumina HiSeq 1500. In-frame beta chains were kept once TCRdb had trimmed the public reads at Q25 with fastp and called clones with MiXCR. Each entry merges the rows of one CDR3 protein and shows their most common DNA and genes. This sample is represented by 200,000 to 300,000 distinct CDR3 sequences; 6.5% of them were singletons. The ten largest account for under 7.5% of the sample.

The sequence came from a human donor in good health (CMV status not recorded). Some clones in this sample may be carry-over from other donors' samples. The rearranged chain carries TRBV29-1 and TRBJ1-2; the D gene remains uncertain. The sequenced sample consisted of PBMCs. The CDR3 in this case is CSVEEQPMGYTF. In nucleotide form, the sequence is TGCAGCGTTGAAGAACAGCCTATGGGCTACACCTTC.